The T cell receptor (beta chain) described here comes from a study of blood T cells in healthy people across ages. With a J-beta primer mix and a sample-barcoded 5' primer, a second PCR ran about 7 to 12 cycles. Via MiXCR, TCRdb re-called the 5' RACE reads, giving one row per CDR3 protein. The sample consists of almost 1 million distinct CDR3 sequences, around 54% of them appearing once. Total RNA extraction produced at least 5.5 micrograms (per sample) for the study. This clonotype appeared a few times. Germline V CDR1 and CDR2: SEHNR, FQNEAQ (reference sequence). The CDR3 has 14 amino acids. Trimming shortened V by 8 bases and J by 0 bases, and 13 bases separated the two germline ends.

The receptor comes from a woman aged 60-70 years in good health. Sequences were obtained from blood. The chain is built from TRBV7-9 and TRBJ1-1; D is uncertain. The chain's CDR3 is CASGLGPMNTEAFF. CDR3 sequence (DNA): TGTGCCAGCGGCCTCGGCCCAATGAACACTGAAGCTTTCTTT. Combining the CDR3 with reference TRBV7-9 and TRBJ1-1 gives the whole variable domain DTGVSQNPRHKITKRGQNVTFRCDPISEHNRLYWYRQTLGQGPEFLTYFQNEAQLEKSRLLSDRFSAERPKGSFSTLEIQRTEQGDSAMYLCASGLGPMNTEAFFGQGTRLTVV.